This is a list of T cell receptor beta chains from one sample in a study of blood T cell repertoires in COVID-19. Assay used: immunoSEQ multiplex PCR; TCRdb lists only in-frame clones, some missing. Of approximately 160,000 clones in the sample, about 85% are singletons; the top ten hold 1% to 1.5%. Sequenced material: peripheral blood. The source is a man aged 55-75 years who had recovered from COVID-19. CDR3s include the opening cysteine and the closing phenylalanine or tryptophan. The D gene is left open where the match is weak. Expanded clones are given a class, and other clones once, few, many or no size at all.

clone_size,j_call,v_call,d_call,cdr3_nt,cdr3_aa
.,TRBJ1-1,TRBV20-1,.,TGCAGTGCTTGGCCTGAAGCTTTCTTT,CSAWPEAFF
.,TRBJ2-7,TRBV6-5,.,TGTGCCAGCAGTTACTCGTGGGGGGTATCGGGAAACGAGCAGTACTTC,CASSYSWGVSGNEQYF
.,TRBJ2-1,TRBV6-5,TRBD2,TGTGCCAGCAGTTCCGTAGCGGGGGGGTACAATGAGCAGTTCTTC,CASSSVAGGYNEQFF
.,TRBJ2-3,TRBV27,.,TGTGCCAGCATCGGTGTCTTAGATGGAGCAGATACGCAGTATTTT,CASIGVLDGADTQYF
once,TRBJ1-1,TRBV3-1/TRBV3-2,.,TGTGCCAGCAGCCAGGGGGACTCTGGGAACACTGAAGCTTTCTTT,CASSQGDSGNTEAFF
.,TRBJ1-6,TRBV20-1,TRBD1,TGCAGTGCTAGTCGGCAGGGGGATCCCTATAATTCACCCCTCCACTTT,CSASRQGDPYNSPLHF
.,TRBJ1-5,TRBV12-3/TRBV12-4,.,TGTGCCAGCACCCGCGGGACCAATCAGCCCCAGCATTTT,CASTRGTNQPQHF
.,TRBJ2-2,TRBV18,TRBD2,TGTGCCAGCTCACCACGCTACACTAGCGGGGGCCCGAACACCGGGGAGCTGTTTTTT,CASSPRYTSGGPNTGELFF
.,TRBJ2-2,TRBV6-1,TRBD1,TGTGCCAGCAGGGAACAGGGGGCTAGGACCGGGGAGCTGTTTTTT,CASREQGARTGELFF
.,TRBJ2-3,TRBV7-9,TRBD2,TGTGCCAGCAGCTTAGGCGCTAGCGGCTTCTCTTCTAGCACAGATACGCAGTATTTT,CASSLGASGFSSSTDTQYF
.,TRBJ1-6,TRBV6-1,.,TGTGCCAGCAGTGAAAGAAGGCTAGGAAATTCACCCCTCCACTTT,CASSERRLGNSPLHF
.,TRBJ2-1,TRBV11-1,.,TGTGCCAGCAGCTTAGGTCAGGGTGAGCAGTTCTTC,CASSLGQGEQFF
once,TRBJ1-1,TRBV29-1,TRBD1,TGCAGCGTTGGACAGGGTGGCAACACTGAAGCTTTCTTT,CSVGQGGNTEAFF
.,TRBJ1-4,TRBV7-2,.,TGTGCCAGCAGCTTAGCGGGGGGGGGCACTAATGAAAAACTGTTTTTT,CASSLAGGGTNEKLFF
.,TRBJ2-7,TRBV3-1/TRBV3-2,.,TGTGCCAGCAGCCATGAGATTTCCTACGAGCAGTACTTC,CASSHEISYEQYF
.,TRBJ2-3,TRBV19,TRBD1,TGTGCCAGTAGGGGACAGGGGGCAACAGATACGCAGTATTTT,CASRGQGATDTQYF
.,TRBJ2-3,TRBV3-1/TRBV3-2,TRBD1,TGTGCCAGCAGCAGTACAGGGGGCCCTTCCACAGATACGCAGTATTTT,CASSSTGGPSTDTQYF
.,TRBJ2-1,TRBV18,TRBD1,TGTGCCAGCTCACCCAAGGACAGGGAGCAGTTCTTC,CASSPKDREQFF
once,TRBJ2-1,TRBV19,TRBD2,TGTGCCAGTAGTGTAATAACTAGCGGGGGGACCTACAATGAGCAGTTCTTC,CASSVITSGGTYNEQFF
.,TRBJ1-2,TRBV2,.,TGTGCCAGCAAGCGGTCCTATGGCTACACCTTC,CASKRSYGYTF
.,TRBJ2-7,TRBV7-2,.,TGTGCCAGCAGCTTAGTATGGCACTACGAGCAGTACTTC,CASSLVWHYEQYF
.,TRBJ2-7,TRBV19,TRBD1,TGTGCCAGTAGTATGTGGGGACAGAACTCCTACGAGCAGTACTTC,CASSMWGQNSYEQYF
.,TRBJ1-1,TRBV18,TRBD1,TGTGCCAGCTCACCAAGACAGGGTGAAGTTGAAGCTTTCTTT,CASSPRQGEVEAFF
.,TRBJ1-5,TRBV5-3,TRBD1,TGTGCCAGAAGCTTAATAGCAGGGGGGAATCAGCCCCAGCATTTT,CARSLIAGGNQPQHF
.,TRBJ2-3,TRBV5-1,.,TGCGCCAGCTCTCGCGGGGTCCCGGGCACAGATACGCAGTATTTT,CASSRGVPGTDTQYF
.,TRBJ1-5,TRBV19,TRBD1,TGTGCCAGTAGTATAGATGGGACAGGGTTCCAGCCCCAGCATTTT,CASSIDGTGFQPQHF
.,TRBJ1-5,TRBV27,.,TGTGCCAGCAGTCGACAGGCCCACAATCAGCCCCAGCATTTT,CASSRQAHNQPQHF
.,TRBJ2-1,TRBV6-5,.,TGTGCCAGCAGCGGACAGTCCTACAATGAGCAGTTCTTC,CASSGQSYNEQFF
.,TRBJ1-1,TRBV10-3,.,TGTGCCATCAGGGAAGGGGGGGGAAACACTGAAGCTTTCTTT,CAIREGGGNTEAFF
.,TRBJ1-4,TRBV6-6,TRBD1,TGTGCCAGCAGCGAAGGGACAGGGCGCGAAAAACTGTTTTTT,CASSEGTGREKLFF
.,TRBJ2-3,TRBV13,TRBD2,TGTGCCAGCAGCGGGACTAGCGGGAGTACAGATACGCAGTATTTT,CASSGTSGSTDTQYF
.,TRBJ2-7,TRBV9,TRBD1,TGTGCCAGCAGCGCAGGAACAGGGGGCGAGCAGTACTTC,CASSAGTGGEQYF
.,TRBJ2-1,TRBV9,TRBD2,TGTGCCAGCAGCCCCCGGACTAGCCAGGCTGAGCAGTTCTTC,CASSPRTSQAEQFF
.,TRBJ2-7,TRBV19,TRBD1,TGTGCCAGTAGACTACAGGGGGCTGGCGAGCAGTACTTC,CASRLQGAGEQYF
.,TRBJ2-7,TRBV29-1,.,TGCAGCGTTGCTAGGGGCACCTACGAGCAGTACTTC,CSVARGTYEQYF
.,TRBJ1-4,TRBV21-1,.,TGTGCCAGCAGCAAAGCCCGGACAGGTACTAATGAAAAACTGTTTTTT,CASSKARTGTNEKLFF
once,TRBJ2-1,TRBV10-3,TRBD2,TGTGCCACAGGGCCTCGGGGGGGGAGCGAGGGCTCCTACAATGAGCAGTTCTTC,CATGPRGGSEGSYNEQFF
.,TRBJ1-4,TRBV7-2,.,TGTGCCAGCAGGCTTAGGGGGACATACAATGAAAAACTGTTTTTT,CASRLRGTYNEKLFF
.,TRBJ2-5,TRBV5-8,.,TGTGCCAGCAGCCCCTATCCTTCGAGGGAGACCCAGTACTTC,CASSPYPSRETQYF